These T cell receptor beta chains were read from a single sample in a study of cytomegalovirus exposure and HLA in healthy donors. Profiling relied on immunoSEQ multiplex PCR, and the TCRdb table lists in-frame clones only, not all of them. This sample has about 200,000 clones, with 75% to 85% found just once. The sequenced sample was PBMCs. The receptors were gathered from a male donor in good health and CMV-seropositive. Each CDR3 is given with its conserved first and last residue. The D gene is left open where the match is weak. Clone sizes are given selectively: once, few, many, or a class where the clone is expanded.

size: -; V: TRBV5-5; J: TRBJ2-1; D: TRBD2; CDR3: CASSLGGGSYNEQFF; DNA: TGTGCCAGCAGCTTGGGGGGGGGATCCTACAATGAGCAGTTCTTC
size: -; V: TRBV5-1; J: TRBJ2-7; D: -; CDR3: CASGLYPSYEQYF; DNA: TGCGCCAGCGGGCTCTATCCCTCCTACGAGCAGTACTTC
size: -; V: TRBV4-2; J: TRBJ2-1; D: -; CDR3: CASSQGVFPEQFF; DNA: TGTGCCAGCAGCCAAGGCGTATTTCCTGAGCAGTTCTTC
size: once; V: TRBV5-1; J: TRBJ1-6; D: -; CDR3: CASSLGSSSYNSPLHF; DNA: TGCGCCAGCAGCTTGGGGAGTAGCTCCTATAATTCACCCCTCCACTTT
size: -; V: TRBV9; J: TRBJ2-7; D: -; CDR3: CASSAYSGRMYEQYF; DNA: TGTGCCAGCAGCGCCTATAGCGGACGAATGTACGAGCAGTACTTC
size: few; V: TRBV11-2; J: TRBJ1-2; D: TRBD1; CDR3: CASRPTGFLGGYTF; DNA: TGTGCCAGCAGACCGACAGGGTTTCTTGGAGGCTACACCTTC
size: -; V: TRBV7-9; J: TRBJ1-2; D: -; CDR3: CASSLTWSEANYGYTF; DNA: TGTGCCAGCAGCTTAACCTGGAGCGAAGCTAACTATGGCTACACCTTC
size: -; V: TRBV10-3; J: TRBJ2-3; D: -; CDR3: CAIKNSPGESTDTQYF; DNA: TGTGCCATCAAAAATTCCCCGGGAGAAAGTACAGATACGCAGTATTTT
size: -; V: TRBV9; J: TRBJ2-3; D: TRBD1; CDR3: CASSATGAHTDTQYF; DNA: TGTGCCAGCAGCGCCACAGGGGCCCACACAGATACGCAGTATTTT
size: -; V: TRBV7-9; J: TRBJ2-3; D: -; CDR3: CASSLLAGAGVDTQYF; DNA: TGTGCCAGCAGCTTACTCGCGGGGGCTGGGGTAGATACGCAGTATTTT
size: -; V: TRBV14; J: TRBJ1-2; D: -; CDR3: CASSTMAGDGYTF; DNA: TGTGCCAGCAGTACAATGGCGGGAGATGGCTACACCTTC
size: few; V: TRBV19; J: TRBJ2-6; D: -; CDR3: CASSKGGAGANVLTF; DNA: TGTGCCAGTAGTAAGGGGGGGGCTGGGGCCAACGTCCTGACTTTC
size: few; V: TRBV27; J: TRBJ1-2; D: -; CDR3: CASSLGDSNYGYTF; DNA: TGTGCCAGCAGTCTAGGGGATTCTAACTATGGCTACACCTTC
size: few; V: TRBV10-3; J: TRBJ1-2; D: TRBD1; CDR3: CAIKGTDYGYTF; DNA: TGTGCCATCAAAGGGACAGACTATGGCTACACCTTC
size: few; V: TRBV28; J: TRBJ1-5; D: -; CDR3: CASSLGGRDQPQHF; DNA: TGTGCCAGCAGTTTGGGGGGGAGGGATCAGCCCCAGCATTTT
size: -; V: TRBV10-3; J: TRBJ1-6; D: -; CDR3: CAIAPVNSPLHF; DNA: TGTGCCATCGCCCCGGTAAATTCACCCCTCCACTTT
size: -; V: TRBV5-5; J: TRBJ2-7; D: -; CDR3: CASSLALRDTSYEQYF; DNA: TGTGCCAGCAGCTTGGCACTGAGGGACACCTCCTACGAGCAGTACTTC
size: -; V: TRBV5-6; J: TRBJ2-2; D: TRBD1; CDR3: CASRSGQGADTGELFF; DNA: TGTGCCAGCAGGTCGGGACAGGGGGCGGACACCGGGGAGCTGTTTTTT
size: few; V: TRBV11-2; J: TRBJ1-1; D: -; CDR3: CASSLDRTREVKAFF; DNA: TGTGCCAGCAGCCTTGACCGAACCCGGGAGGTCAAAGCTTTCTTT
size: -; V: TRBV7-9; J: TRBJ1-2; D: TRBD1; CDR3: CASSGGQGGFYGYTF; DNA: TGTGCCAGCAGCGGGGGACAGGGGGGTTTCTATGGCTACACCTTC
size: -; V: TRBV28; J: TRBJ2-4; D: -; CDR3: CASSFPSLAKNIQYF; DNA: TGTGCCAGCAGTTTCCCGTCCCTAGCCAAAAACATTCAGTACTTC
size: -; V: TRBV30; J: TRBJ1-1; D: -; CDR3: CAWSVRQEAFF; DNA: TGTGCCTGGAGTGTAAGACAAGAAGCTTTCTTT
size: -; V: TRBV5-4; J: TRBJ2-2; D: -; CDR3: CASSQGGPGELFF; DNA: TGTGCCAGCAGCCAAGGGGGACCCGGGGAGCTGTTTTTT
size: -; V: TRBV5-1; J: TRBJ1-5; D: -; CDR3: CASSLASDQPQHF; DNA: TGCGCCAGCAGCTTGGCCTCGGATCAGCCCCAGCATTTT
size: -; V: TRBV5-6; J: TRBJ1-1; D: -; CDR3: CASSLGRRTRNTEAFF; DNA: TGTGCCAGCAGCTTGGGAAGAAGGACACGGAACACTGAAGCTTTCTTT
size: -; V: TRBV2; J: TRBJ1-5; D: TRBD1; CDR3: CASTPGQILPQHF; DNA: TGTGCCAGCACCCCGGGACAGATACTTCCCCAGCATTTT
size: -; V: TRBV6-4; J: TRBJ2-1; D: TRBD2; CDR3: CASSDSGLAVHEQFF; DNA: TGTGCCAGCAGTGACTCTGGACTAGCGGTCCATGAGCAGTTCTTC
size: few; V: TRBV4-3; J: TRBJ2-1; D: TRBD2; CDR3: CASSQSTGTSGTKQFF; DNA: TGCGCCAGCAGCCAAAGTACCGGGACTAGCGGGACCAAACAGTTCTTC
size: -; V: TRBV7-3; J: TRBJ1-1; D: TRBD1; CDR3: CASSVTGTTEAFF; DNA: TGTGCCAGCAGCGTGACAGGGACCACTGAAGCTTTCTTT
size: few; V: TRBV29-1; J: TRBJ2-7; D: TRBD1; CDR3: CSVDGTGVKEQYF; DNA: TGCAGCGTTGATGGGACAGGGGTAAAGGAGCAGTACTTC
size: -; V: TRBV15; J: TRBJ1-4; D: TRBD1; CDR3: CASRDRGTGEKLFF; DNA: TGTGCCTCACGAGACAGGGGAACAGGTGAAAAACTGTTTTTT
size: -; V: TRBV7-3; J: TRBJ2-3; D: TRBD2; CDR3: CASSLTGASGGARPINTDTQYF; DNA: TGTGCCAGCAGCTTAACAGGGGCTAGCGGGGGGGCCAGGCCGATCAACACAGATACGCAGTATTTT
size: -; V: TRBV5-6; J: TRBJ2-1; D: TRBD2; CDR3: CASTPLVTSGLHNEQFF; DNA: TGTGCCAGCACCCCGTTGGTTACTAGCGGACTTCACAATGAGCAGTTCTTC
size: -; V: TRBV7-8; J: TRBJ1-2; D: TRBD1; CDR3: CASSLSDRSYGYTF; DNA: TGTGCCAGCAGCTTATCGGACAGGAGCTATGGCTACACCTTC
size: -; V: TRBV11-3; J: TRBJ2-5; D: -; CDR3: CASSLGGPQETQYF; DNA: TGTGCCAGCAGCTTGGGGGGGCCCCAAGAGACCCAGTACTTC
size: -; V: TRBV9; J: TRBJ1-1; D: TRBD1; CDR3: CASSVGGQFTEAFF; DNA: TGTGCCAGCAGCGTAGGGGGACAGTTCACTGAAGCTTTCTTT
size: -; V: TRBV7-7; J: TRBJ2-7; D: -; CDR3: CASSLDGSVGEQYF; DNA: TGTGCTAGCAGCTTAGACGGGAGCGTGGGGGAGCAGTACTTC
size: -; V: TRBV2; J: TRBJ1-6; D: TRBD1; CDR3: CASRSDRGNSPLHF; DNA: TGTGCCAGCAGGTCGGACAGGGGTAATTCACCCCTCCACTTT
size: once; V: TRBV19; J: TRBJ1-5; D: -; CDR3: CASSPGGRSPNQPQHF; DNA: TGTGCCAGTAGTCCCGGCGGGAGGTCCCCTAATCAGCCCCAGCATTTT
size: -; V: TRBV20-1; J: TRBJ2-7; D: TRBD2; CDR3: CSARQGGWGYF; DNA: TGCAGTGCTAGACAGGGAGGGTGGGGGTACTTC
size: -; V: TRBV6-1; J: TRBJ1-2; D: TRBD1; CDR3: CASRGDRVGYTF; DNA: TGTGCCAGCAGGGGGGACAGGGTTGGCTACACCTTC
size: few; V: TRBV6-5; J: TRBJ2-3; D: -; CDR3: CASRTGLYTDTQYF; DNA: TGTGCCAGCAGAACCGGACTTTACACAGATACGCAGTATTTT
size: -; V: TRBV19; J: TRBJ1-3; D: -; CDR3: CASRSGASGNTIYF; DNA: TGTGCCAGTAGGAGCGGGGCCTCTGGAAACACCATATATTTT
size: -; V: TRBV4-2; J: TRBJ2-1; D: TRBD2; CDR3: CASSRTGLAGPNEQFF; DNA: TGTGCCAGCAGCCGCACGGGACTAGCGGGTCCCAATGAGCAGTTCTTC
size: -; V: TRBV4-1; J: TRBJ2-1; D: TRBD1; CDR3: CASSQDQQDRVYNEQFF; DNA: TGCGCCAGCAGCCAAGATCAACAGGACAGGGTATACAATGAGCAGTTCTTC
size: -; V: TRBV7-3; J: TRBJ2-2; D: TRBD2; CDR3: CASSPGLAVGGELFF; DNA: TGTGCCAGCAGCCCGGGACTAGCGGTGGGCGGGGAGCTGTTTTTT
size: -; V: TRBV7-2; J: TRBJ2-1; D: -; CDR3: CASSAQGFGNEQFF; DNA: TGTGCCAGCAGCGCACAGGGATTCGGCAATGAGCAGTTCTTC
size: -; V: TRBV30; J: TRBJ2-7; D: TRBD2; CDR3: CAWSLSGRVSYEQYF; DNA: TGTGCCTGGAGTTTGAGCGGGAGGGTCTCCTACGAGCAGTACTTC
size: -; V: TRBV28; J: TRBJ2-1; D: TRBD1; CDR3: CASSTYRDSRFF; DNA: TGTGCCAGCAGTACCTACCGGGACAGTCGTTTCTTC
size: -; V: TRBV6-5; J: TRBJ2-7; D: -; CDR3: CASSYGQNYEQYF; DNA: TGTGCCAGCAGTTATGGGCAAAACTACGAGCAGTACTTC
size: -; V: TRBV7-3; J: TRBJ2-5; D: TRBD2; CDR3: CASSADGRRQETQYF; DNA: TGTGCCAGCAGCGCGGACGGGAGGCGCCAAGAGACCCAGTACTTC
size: once; V: TRBV7-9; J: TRBJ1-1; D: -; CDR3: CASSHRVETEAFF; DNA: TGTGCCAGCAGCCACAGGGTAGAGACTGAAGCTTTCTTT
size: once; V: TRBV7-2; J: TRBJ1-1; D: TRBD1; CDR3: CASSGGIMTGRAFF; DNA: TGTGCCAGCAGCGGAGGCATAATGACAGGGAGAGCTTTCTTT